The clone carrying this T cell receptor beta chain was detected ten times or more. Its target is not known. This sample is drawn from a study of breast tumors, draining lymph nodes, adjacent tissues. Study-wide results and limits: Tumor TCR diversity was below lymph nodes but above nontumor tissue.

TCRdb reprocessed the multiplex PCR reads via MiXCR and lists one record per CDR3 protein. Here the sample spans some 150,000 distinct CDR3 sequences, 30% to 40% being singletons. The CDR3 runs 15 residues. Germline trimming cut 5 bases from V and 3 bases from J; bases unmatched to any gene: 8. Germline V gives CDR1 SGHTA, CDR2 FQGNSA. The lymph nodes were axillary draining lymph nodes from breast cancer patients. This clonotype was sampled from a female donor with breast cancer. Some clones in this sample may be carry-over from other donors' samples. The V and J genes are TRBV7-2 and TRBJ2-7, with 9 bases identical to TRBD1. Material for sequencing was axillary lymph node tissue. The CDR3 nucleotides are TGTGCCAGCAGCCACAGGGGGACAGGGATCTACGAGCAGTACTTC. Encoded protein: CASSHRGTGIYEQYF.